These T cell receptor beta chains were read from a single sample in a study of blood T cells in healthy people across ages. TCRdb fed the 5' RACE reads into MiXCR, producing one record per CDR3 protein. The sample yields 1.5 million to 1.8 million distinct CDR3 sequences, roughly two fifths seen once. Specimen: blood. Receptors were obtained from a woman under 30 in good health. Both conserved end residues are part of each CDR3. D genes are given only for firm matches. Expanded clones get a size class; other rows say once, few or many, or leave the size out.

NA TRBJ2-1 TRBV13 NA CASSDSRNEQFF TGTGCCAGCAGTGATTCCCGTAATGAGCAGTTCTTC
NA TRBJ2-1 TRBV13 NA CASSLGAYEQFF TGTGCCAGCAGCTTAGGGGCCTATGAGCAGTTCTTC
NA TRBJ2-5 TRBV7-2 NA CASISLGGTQYF TGTGCCAGCATCTCCCTAGGGGGGACCCAGTACTTC
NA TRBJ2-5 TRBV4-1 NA CASSQDRPAQETQYF TGCGCCAGCAGCCAAGATAGACCAGCACAAGAGACCCAGTACTTC
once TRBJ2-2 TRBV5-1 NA CAGSVITGELFF TGCGCCGGCAGCGTAATTACCGGGGAGCTGTTTTTT
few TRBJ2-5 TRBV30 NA CAWSYGLQETQYF TGTGCCTGGAGTTACGGCCTCCAAGAGACCCAGTACTTC
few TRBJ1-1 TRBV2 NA CASSVYRVNTEAFF TGTGCCAGCAGTGTTTACAGGGTGAACACTGAAGCTTTCTTT
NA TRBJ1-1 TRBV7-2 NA CASSTVPGHREAFF TGTGCCAGCAGCACCGTCCCGGGACATCGAGAAGCTTTCTTT
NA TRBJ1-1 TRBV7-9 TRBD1 CASSSPTGGGRTFF TGTGCCAGCAGTTCACCGACAGGGGGCGGCAGAACTTTCTTT
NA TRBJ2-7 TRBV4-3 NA CASSTQGFGEQYF TGCGCCAGCAGCACTCAGGGGTTCGGCGAGCAGTACTTC
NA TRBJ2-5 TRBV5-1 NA CASSFGRRSQETQYF TGCGCCAGCAGCTTTGGTCGGCGCTCCCAAGAGACCCAGTACTTC